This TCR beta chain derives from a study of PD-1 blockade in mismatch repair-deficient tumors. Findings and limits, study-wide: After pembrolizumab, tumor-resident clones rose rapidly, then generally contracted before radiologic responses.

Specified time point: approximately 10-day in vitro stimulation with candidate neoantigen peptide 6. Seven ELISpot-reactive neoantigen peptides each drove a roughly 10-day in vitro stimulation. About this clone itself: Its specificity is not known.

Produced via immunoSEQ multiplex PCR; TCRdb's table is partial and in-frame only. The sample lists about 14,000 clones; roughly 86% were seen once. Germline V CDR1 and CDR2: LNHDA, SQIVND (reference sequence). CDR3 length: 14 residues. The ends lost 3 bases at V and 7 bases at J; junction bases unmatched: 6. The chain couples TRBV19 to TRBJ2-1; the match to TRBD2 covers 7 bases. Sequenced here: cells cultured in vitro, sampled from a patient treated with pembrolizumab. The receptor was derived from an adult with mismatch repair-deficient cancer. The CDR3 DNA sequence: TGTGCCAGTAGTATTGGCGGGAGTCAAAATGAGCAGTTCTTC. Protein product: CASSIGGSQNEQFF.